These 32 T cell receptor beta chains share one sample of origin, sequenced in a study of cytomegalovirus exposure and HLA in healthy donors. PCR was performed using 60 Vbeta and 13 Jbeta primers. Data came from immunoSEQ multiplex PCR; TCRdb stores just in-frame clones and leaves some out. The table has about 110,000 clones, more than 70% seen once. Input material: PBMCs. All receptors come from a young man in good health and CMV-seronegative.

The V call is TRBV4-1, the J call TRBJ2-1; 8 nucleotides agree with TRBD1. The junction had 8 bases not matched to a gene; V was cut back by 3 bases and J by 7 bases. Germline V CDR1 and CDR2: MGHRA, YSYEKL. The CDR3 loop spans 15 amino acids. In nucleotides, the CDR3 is TGCGCCAGCAGCCAGACAGGGGCGAGGGGGAATGAGCAGTTCTTC. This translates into CASSQTGARGNEQFF.

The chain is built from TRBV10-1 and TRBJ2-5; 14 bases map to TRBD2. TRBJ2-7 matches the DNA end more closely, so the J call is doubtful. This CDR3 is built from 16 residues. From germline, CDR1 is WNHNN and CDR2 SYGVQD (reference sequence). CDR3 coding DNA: TGCGCCAGCAGAAAGCGGACTAGCGGGAGGAGTGTCGAGCAGTACTTC. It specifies CASRKRTSGRSVEQYF.

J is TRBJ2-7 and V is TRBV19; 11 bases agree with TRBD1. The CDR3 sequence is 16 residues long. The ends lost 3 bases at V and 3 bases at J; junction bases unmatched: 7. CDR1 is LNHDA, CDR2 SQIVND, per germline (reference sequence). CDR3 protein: CASSIGSGTGGYEQYF. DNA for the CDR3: TGTGCCAGTAGTATCGGATCCGGGACAGGGGGCTACGAGCAGTACTTC.

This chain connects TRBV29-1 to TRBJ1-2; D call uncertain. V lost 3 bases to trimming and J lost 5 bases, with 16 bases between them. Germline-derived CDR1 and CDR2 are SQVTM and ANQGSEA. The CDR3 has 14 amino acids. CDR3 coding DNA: TGCAGCGTTGACAGCCTAGTGCCTGGGTATGGCTACACCTTC. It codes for CSVDSLVPGYGYTF.

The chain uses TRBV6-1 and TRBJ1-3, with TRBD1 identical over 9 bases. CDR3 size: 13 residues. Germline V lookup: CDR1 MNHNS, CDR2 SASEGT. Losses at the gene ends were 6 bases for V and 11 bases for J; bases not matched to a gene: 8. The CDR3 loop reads CASRQGTGSAIYF. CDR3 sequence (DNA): TGTGCCAGCAGACAAGGGACAGGGAGCGCCATATATTTT.

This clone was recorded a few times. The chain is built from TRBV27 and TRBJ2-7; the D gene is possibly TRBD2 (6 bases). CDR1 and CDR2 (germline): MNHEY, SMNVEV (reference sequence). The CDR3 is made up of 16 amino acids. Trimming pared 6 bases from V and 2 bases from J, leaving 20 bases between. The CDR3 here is CASRGRATGGTYEQYF. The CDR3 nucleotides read TGTGCCAGCAGAGGTCGGGCTACAGGAGGGACCTACGAGCAGTACTTC.

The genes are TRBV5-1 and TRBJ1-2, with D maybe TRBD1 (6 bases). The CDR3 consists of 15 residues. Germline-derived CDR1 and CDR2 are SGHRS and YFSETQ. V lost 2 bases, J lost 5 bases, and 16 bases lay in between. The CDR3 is CASSLDRPGGYGYTF. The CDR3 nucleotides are TGCGCCAGCAGCTTAGACAGGCCCGGGGGGTATGGCTACACCTTC.

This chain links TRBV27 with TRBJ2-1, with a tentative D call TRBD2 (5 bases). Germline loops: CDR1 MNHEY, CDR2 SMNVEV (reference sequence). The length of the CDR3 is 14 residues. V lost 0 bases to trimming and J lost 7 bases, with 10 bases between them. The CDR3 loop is CASSLSSGENEQFF. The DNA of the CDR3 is TGTGCCAGCAGTTTATCCTCCGGGGAGAATGAGCAGTTCTTC.

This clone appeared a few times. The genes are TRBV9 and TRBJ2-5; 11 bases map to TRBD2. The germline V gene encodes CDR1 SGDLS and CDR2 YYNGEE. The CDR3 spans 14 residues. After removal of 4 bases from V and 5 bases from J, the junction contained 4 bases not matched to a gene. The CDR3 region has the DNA TGTGCCAGCAGCTTACTAGCGGGGGTGGAGACCCAGTACTTC. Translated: CASSLLAGVETQYF.

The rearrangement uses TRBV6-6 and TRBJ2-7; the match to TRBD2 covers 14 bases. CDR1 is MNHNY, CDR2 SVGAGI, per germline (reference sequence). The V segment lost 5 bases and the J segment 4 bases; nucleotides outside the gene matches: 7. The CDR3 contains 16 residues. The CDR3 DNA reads TGTGCCAGCAGTGGGGGGACTAGCGGGAGAGGTTACGAGCAGTACTTC. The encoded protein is CASSGGTSGRGYEQYF.

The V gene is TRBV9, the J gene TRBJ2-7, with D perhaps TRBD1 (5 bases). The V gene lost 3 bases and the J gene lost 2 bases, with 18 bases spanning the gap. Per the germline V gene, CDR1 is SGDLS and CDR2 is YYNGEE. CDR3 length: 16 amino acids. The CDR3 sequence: CASSERSLDNTYEQYF. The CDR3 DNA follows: TGTGCCAGCAGCGAGAGGAGCTTGGACAATACCTACGAGCAGTACTTC.

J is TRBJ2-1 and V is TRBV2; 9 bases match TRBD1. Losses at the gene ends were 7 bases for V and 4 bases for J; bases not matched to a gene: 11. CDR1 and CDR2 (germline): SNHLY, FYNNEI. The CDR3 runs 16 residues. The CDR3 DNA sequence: TGTGCCAGCAACCGGGACAGGGTCCTACGTTACAATGAGCAGTTCTTC. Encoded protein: CASNRDRVLRYNEQFF.

The CDR3 here is CASSQAAGMDEKLFF. The CDR3 DNA sequence: TGCGCCAGCAGCCAAGCGGCAGGGATGGATGAAAAACTGTTTTTT. This chain links TRBV4-1 with TRBJ1-4; D possibly corresponds to TRBD1 (5 bases). The germline V gene has CDR1 MGHRA and CDR2 YSYEKL. The V end was cut by 1 base, the J end by 6 bases, with 12 bases between. The CDR3 totals 15 residues.

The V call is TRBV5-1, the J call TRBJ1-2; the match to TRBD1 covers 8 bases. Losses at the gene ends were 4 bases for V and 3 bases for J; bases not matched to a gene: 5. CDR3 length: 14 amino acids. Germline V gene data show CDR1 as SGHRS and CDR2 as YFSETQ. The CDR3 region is CASSPSGGDYGYTF. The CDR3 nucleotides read TGCGCCAGCAGCCCCTCAGGGGGCGACTATGGCTACACCTTC.

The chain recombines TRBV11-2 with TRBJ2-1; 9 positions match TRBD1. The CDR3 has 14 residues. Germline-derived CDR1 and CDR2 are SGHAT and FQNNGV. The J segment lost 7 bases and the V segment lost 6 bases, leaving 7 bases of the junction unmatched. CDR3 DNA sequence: TGTGCCAGCAGACAAGGACAGGGGAGGAATGAGCAGTTCTTC. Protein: CASRQGQGRNEQFF.

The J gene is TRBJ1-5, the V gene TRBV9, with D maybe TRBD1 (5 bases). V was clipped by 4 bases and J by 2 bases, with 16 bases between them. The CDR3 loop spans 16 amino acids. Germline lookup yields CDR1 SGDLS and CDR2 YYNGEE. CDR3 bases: TGTGCCAGCAGCCCGGTCGGTGGGGCCGGCAATCAGCCCCAGCATTTT. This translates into CASSPVGGAGNQPQHF.

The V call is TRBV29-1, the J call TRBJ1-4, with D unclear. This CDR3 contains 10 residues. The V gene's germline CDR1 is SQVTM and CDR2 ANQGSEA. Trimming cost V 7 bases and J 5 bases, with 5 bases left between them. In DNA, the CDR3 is TGCAGCGCCAGAAATGAAAAACTGTTTTTT. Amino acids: CSARNEKLFF.

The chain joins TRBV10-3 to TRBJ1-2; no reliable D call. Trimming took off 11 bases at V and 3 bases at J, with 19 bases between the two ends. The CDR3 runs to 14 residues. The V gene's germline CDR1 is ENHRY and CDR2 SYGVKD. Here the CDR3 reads CASSLSVDDYGYTF. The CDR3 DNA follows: TGTGCCTCCTCTCTCTCGGTTGATGACTATGGCTACACCTTC.

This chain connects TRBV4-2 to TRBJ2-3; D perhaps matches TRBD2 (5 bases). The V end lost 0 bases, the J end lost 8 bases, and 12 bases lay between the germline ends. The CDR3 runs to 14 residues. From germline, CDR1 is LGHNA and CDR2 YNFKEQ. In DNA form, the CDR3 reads TGTGCCAGCAGCCAAGATAGACTATCTGGTACGCAGTATTTT. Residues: CASSQDRLSGTQYF.

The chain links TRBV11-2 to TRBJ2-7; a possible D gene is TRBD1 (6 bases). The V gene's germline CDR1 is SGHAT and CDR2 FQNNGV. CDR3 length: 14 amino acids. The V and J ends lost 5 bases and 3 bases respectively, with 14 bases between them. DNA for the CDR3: TGTGCCAGCAGCCCCAGGACAGACCTCTACGAGCAGTACTTC. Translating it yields CASSPRTDLYEQYF.

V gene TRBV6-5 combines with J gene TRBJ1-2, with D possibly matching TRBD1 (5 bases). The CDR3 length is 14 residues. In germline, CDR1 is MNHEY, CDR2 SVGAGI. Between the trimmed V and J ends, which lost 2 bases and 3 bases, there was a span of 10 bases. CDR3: CASSYRGRDYGYTF. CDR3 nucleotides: TGTGCCAGCAGTTACAGGGGTCGTGACTATGGCTACACCTTC.

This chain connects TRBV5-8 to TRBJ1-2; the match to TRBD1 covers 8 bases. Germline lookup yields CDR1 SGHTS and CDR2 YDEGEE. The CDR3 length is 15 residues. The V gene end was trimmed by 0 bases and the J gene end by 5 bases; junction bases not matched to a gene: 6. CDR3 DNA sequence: TGTGCCAGCAGCTTGGGACAGGGGTATTGGTATGGCTACACCTTC. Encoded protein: CASSLGQGYWYGYTF.

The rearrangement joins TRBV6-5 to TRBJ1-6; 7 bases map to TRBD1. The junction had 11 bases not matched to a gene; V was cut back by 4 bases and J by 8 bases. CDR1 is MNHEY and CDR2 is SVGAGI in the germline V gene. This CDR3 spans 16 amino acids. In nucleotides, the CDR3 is TGTGCCAGCAGTTCTTGGGACAGACGACAACATTCACCCCTCCACTTT. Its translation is CASSSWDRRQHSPLHF.

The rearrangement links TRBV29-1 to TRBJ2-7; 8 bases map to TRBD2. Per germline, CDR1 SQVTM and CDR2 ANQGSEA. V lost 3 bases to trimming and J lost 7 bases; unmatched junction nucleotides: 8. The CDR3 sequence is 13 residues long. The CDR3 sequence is CSVEASGSLEQYF. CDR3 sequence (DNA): TGCAGCGTTGAGGCTAGCGGGTCCCTGGAGCAGTACTTC.

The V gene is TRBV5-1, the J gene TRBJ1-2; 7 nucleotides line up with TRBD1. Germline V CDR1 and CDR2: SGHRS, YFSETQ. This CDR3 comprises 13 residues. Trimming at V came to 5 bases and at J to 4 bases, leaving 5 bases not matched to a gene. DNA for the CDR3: TGCGCCAGCAGGCACAGGGGACCCTATGGCTACACCTTC. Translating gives CASRHRGPYGYTF. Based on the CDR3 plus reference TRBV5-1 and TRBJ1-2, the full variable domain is KAGVTQTPRYLIKTRGQQVTLSCSPISGHRSVSWYQQTPGQGLQFLFEYFSETQRNKGNFPGRFSGRQFSNSRSEMNVSTLELGDSALYLCASRHRGPYGYTFGSGTRLTVV.

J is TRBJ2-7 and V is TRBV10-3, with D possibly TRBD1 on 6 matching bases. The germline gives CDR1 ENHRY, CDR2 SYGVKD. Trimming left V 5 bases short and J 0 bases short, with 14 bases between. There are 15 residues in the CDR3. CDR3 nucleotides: TGTGCCATCAGTCCCGGCCAGGGGAGCTCCTACGAGCAGTACTTC. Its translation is CAISPGQGSSYEQYF.

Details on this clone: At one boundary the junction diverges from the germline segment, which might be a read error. The CDR3 loop is CASSLAGGITDTRYF. The CDR3 DNA reads as TGTGCCAGCAGCTTAGCGGGAGGGATTACAGATACGCGGTATTTT. V is TRBV7-9 and J is TRBJ2-3, with 7 bases that match TRBD2. Germline V gene lookup returns CDR1 SEHNR and CDR2 FQNEAQ (reference sequence). This CDR3 has 15 amino acids.

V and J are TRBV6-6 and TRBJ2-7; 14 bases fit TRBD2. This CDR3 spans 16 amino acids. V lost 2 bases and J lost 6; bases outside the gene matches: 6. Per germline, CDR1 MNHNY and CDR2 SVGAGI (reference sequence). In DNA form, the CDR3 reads TGTGCCAGCAGTTACGGGACTAGCGGGAGCCTTGGCGAGCAGTACTTC. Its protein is CASSYGTSGSLGEQYF.

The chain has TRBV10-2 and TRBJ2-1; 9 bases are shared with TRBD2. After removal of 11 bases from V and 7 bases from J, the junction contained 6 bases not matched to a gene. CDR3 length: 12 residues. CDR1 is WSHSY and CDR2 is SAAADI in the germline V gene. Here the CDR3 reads CAPSGTVNEQFF. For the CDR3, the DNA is TGCGCCCCTAGCGGGACAGTGAATGAGCAGTTCTTC.

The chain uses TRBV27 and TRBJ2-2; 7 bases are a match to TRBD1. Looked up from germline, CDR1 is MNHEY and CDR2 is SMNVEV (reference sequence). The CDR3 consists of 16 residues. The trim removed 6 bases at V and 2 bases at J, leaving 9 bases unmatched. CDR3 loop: CASSGGYRGNTGELFF. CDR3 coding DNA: TGTGCCAGCAGCGGAGGCTACAGGGGCAACACCGGGGAGCTGTTTTTT.

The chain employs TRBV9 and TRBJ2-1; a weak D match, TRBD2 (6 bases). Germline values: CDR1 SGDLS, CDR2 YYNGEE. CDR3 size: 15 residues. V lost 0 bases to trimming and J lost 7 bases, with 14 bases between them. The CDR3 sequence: CASSVVVSGKNEQFF. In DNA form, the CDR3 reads TGTGCCAGCAGCGTAGTGGTTAGCGGTAAAAATGAGCAGTTCTTC.

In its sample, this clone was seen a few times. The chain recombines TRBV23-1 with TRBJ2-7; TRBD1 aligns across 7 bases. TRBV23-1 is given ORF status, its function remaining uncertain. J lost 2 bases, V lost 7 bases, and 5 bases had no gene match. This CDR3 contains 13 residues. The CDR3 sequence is CASMQGVPYEQYF. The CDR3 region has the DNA TGCGCCAGCATGCAGGGGGTGCCCTACGAGCAGTACTTC.